What follows describes a single T cell receptor (beta chain). The target antigen is unknown. These data come from a study of T cell responses to AZD1222 COVID-19 vaccine. Study-wide results and caveats: Among the donors, most were white British and more were female, and clonal diversity was possibly underestimated. AZD1222 recipients seropositive at baseline numbered only five to seven. Reports indicate that nearly half of spike-specific TCRs are directed at unmutated variant regions.

Method: immunoSEQ multiplex PCR; TCRdb's copy keeps in-frame clones and lacks some. The repertoire holds some 70,000 clones, with around four fifths as singletons. The specimen comprised peripheral blood, sampled on day 0 of AZD1222 vaccination. The TCR originated in an adult in good health.

The CDR3 DNA sequence: TGTGCCAGCAGCTTGGGAATAGCGGGGGTCTCCTACAATGAGCAGTTCTTC. This encodes CASSLGIAGVSYNEQFF. The V and J genes are TRBV5-8 and TRBJ2-1, with 9 bases lining up with TRBD2. CDR1 is SGHTS, CDR2 YDEGEE, per germline. The CDR3 contains 17 residues. Losses at the gene ends were 0 bases for V and 0 bases for J; bases not matched to a gene: 4.